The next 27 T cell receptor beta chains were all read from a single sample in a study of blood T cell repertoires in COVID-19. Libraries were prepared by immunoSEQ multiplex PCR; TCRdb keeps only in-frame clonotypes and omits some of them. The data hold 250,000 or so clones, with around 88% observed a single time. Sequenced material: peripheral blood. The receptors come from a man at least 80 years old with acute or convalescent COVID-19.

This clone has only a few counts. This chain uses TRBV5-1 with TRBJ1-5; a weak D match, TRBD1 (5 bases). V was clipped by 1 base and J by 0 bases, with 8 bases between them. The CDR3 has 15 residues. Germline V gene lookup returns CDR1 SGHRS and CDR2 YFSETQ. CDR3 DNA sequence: TGCGCCAGCAGCTTGTGGGGGGATAGCAATCAGCCCCAGCATTTT. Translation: CASSLWGDSNQPQHF.

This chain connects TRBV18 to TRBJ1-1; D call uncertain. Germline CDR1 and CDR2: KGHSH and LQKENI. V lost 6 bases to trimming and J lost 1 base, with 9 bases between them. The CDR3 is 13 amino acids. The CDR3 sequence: CASSAGGNTEAFF. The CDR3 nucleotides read TGTGCCAGCTCTGCAGGAGGGAACACTGAAGCTTTCTTT.

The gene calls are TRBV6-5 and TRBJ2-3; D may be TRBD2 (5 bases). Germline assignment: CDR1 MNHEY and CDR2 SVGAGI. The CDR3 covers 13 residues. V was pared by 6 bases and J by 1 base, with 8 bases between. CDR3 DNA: TGTGCCAGCAGAGGCGGGCGCACAGATACGCAGTATTTT. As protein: CASRGGRTDTQYF.

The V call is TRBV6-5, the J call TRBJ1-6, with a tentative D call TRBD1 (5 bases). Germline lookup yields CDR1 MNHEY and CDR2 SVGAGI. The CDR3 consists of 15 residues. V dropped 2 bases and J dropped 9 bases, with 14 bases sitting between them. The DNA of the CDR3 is TGTGCCAGCAGTTACAGCAGGGAGGAGGTTTCACCCCTCCACTTT. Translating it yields CASSYSREEVSPLHF.

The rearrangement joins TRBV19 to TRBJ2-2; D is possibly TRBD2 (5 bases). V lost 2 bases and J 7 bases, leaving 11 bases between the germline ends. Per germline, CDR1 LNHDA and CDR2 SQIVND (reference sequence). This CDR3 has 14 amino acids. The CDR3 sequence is CASSIRAGVGELFF. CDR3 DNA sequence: TGTGCCAGTAGTATACGGGCCGGGGTCGGGGAGCTGTTTTTT.

This chain's CDR3 is CASGGPFYGYTF. DNA of the CDR3: TGTGCCTCCGGGGGACCGTTCTATGGCTACACCTTC. The V gene is TRBV15, the J gene TRBJ1-2, with a possible D match to TRBD1 (5 bases). Germline lookup yields CDR1 LNHNV and CDR2 YYDKDF (reference sequence). This CDR3 is 12 amino acids long. Trimming took off 11 bases at V and 4 bases at J, with 14 bases between the two ends.

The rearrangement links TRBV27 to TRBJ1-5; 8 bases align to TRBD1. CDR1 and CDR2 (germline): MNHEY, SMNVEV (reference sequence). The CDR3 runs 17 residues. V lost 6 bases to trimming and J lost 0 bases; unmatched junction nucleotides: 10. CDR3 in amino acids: CASRITGGSYSNQPQHF. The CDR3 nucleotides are TGTGCCAGCAGAATTACAGGGGGATCCTATAGCAATCAGCCCCAGCATTTT.

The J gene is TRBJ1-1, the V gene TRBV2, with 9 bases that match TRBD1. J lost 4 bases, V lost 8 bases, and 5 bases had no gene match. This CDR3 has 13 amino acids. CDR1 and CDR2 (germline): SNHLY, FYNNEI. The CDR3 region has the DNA TGTGCCAGCGCCGGACAGGGGCTCACTGAAGCTTTCTTT. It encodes CASAGQGLTEAFF.

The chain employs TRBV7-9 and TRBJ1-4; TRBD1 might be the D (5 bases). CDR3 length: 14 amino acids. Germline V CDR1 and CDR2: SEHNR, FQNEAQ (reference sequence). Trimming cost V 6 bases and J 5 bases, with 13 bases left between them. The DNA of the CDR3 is TGTGCCAGCAGTCTCAGGGAAAGCAATGAAAAACTGTTTTTT. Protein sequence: CASSLRESNEKLFF.

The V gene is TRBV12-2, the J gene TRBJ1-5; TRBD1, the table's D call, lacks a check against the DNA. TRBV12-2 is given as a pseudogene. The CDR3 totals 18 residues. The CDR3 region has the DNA TGTGCAAGTCGCCTAAATCGCTGGGGACAGGGGGGCAGCCAGCCCCAGCATTTT. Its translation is CASRLNRWGQGGSQPQHF.

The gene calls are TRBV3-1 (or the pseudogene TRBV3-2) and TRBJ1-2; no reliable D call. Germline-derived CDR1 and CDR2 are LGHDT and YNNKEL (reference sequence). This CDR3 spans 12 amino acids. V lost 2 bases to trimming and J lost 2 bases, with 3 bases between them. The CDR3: CASSQLNYGYTF. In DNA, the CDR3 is TGTGCCAGCAGCCAATTAAACTATGGCTACACCTTC.

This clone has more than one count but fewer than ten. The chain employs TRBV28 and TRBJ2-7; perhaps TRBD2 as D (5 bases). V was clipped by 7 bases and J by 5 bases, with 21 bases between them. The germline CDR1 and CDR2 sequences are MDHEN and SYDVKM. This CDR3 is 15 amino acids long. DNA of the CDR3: TGTGCCAGCAATACTAGTGAGGATCCCCCCCACGAGCAGTACTTC. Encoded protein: CASNTSEDPPHEQYF.

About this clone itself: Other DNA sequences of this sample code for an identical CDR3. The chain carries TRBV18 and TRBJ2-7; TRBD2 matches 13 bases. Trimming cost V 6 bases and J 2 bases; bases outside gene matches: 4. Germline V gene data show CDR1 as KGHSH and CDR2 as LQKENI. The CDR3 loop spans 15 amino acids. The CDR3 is CASSPGLAGTYEQYF. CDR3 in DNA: TGTGCCAGCTCCCCGGGACTAGCGGGGACCTACGAGCAGTACTTC.

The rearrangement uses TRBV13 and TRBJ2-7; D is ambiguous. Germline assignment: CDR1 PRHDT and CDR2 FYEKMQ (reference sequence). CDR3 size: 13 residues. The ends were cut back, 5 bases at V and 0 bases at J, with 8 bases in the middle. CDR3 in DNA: TGTGCCAGCAGCCCACCGAGCTCCTACGAGCAGTACTTC. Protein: CASSPPSSYEQYF.

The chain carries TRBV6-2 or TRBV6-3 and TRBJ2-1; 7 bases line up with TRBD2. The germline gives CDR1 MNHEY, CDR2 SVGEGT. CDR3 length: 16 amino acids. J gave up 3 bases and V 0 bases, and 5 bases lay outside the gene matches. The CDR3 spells CASSYSTGGYYNEQFF. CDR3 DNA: TGTGCCAGCAGTTACTCCACCGGGGGGTACTACAATGAGCAGTTCTTC.

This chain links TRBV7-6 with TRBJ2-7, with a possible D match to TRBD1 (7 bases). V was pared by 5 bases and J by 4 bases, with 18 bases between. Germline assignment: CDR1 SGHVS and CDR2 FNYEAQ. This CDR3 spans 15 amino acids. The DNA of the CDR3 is TGTGCCAGCAGCCCAGTTGGAGGGGGCGGGTACGAGCAGTACTTC. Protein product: CASSPVGGGGYEQYF. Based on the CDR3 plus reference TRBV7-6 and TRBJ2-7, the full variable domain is GAGVSQSPRYKVTKRGQDVALRCDPISGHVSLYWYRQALGQGPEFLTYFNYEAQQDKSGLPNDRFSAERPEGSISTLTIQRTEQRDSAMYRCASSPVGGGGYEQYFGPGTRLTVT.

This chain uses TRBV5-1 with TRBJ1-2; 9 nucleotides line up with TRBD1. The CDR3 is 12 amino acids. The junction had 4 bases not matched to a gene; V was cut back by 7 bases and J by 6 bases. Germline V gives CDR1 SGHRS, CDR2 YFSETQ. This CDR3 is CASSGQGHGYTF. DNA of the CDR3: TGCGCCAGCTCGGGACAGGGACATGGCTACACCTTC.

DNA for the CDR3: TGCGCCAGCAGCTTTTCTAGCGGGGTCTACAATGAGCAGTTCTTC. As protein: CASSFSSGVYNEQFF. The V call is TRBV5-1, the J call TRBJ2-1, with 9 bases identical to TRBD2. The CDR3 runs 15 residues. Germline lookup yields CDR1 SGHRS and CDR2 YFSETQ. Trimming took 2 bases from V and 3 from J; bases not matched to a gene: 3.

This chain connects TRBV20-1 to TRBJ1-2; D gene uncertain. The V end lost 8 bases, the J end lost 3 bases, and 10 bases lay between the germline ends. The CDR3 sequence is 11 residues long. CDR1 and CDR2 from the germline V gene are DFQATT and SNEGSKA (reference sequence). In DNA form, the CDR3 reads TGCAGTTCCTCACAGCACTATGGCTACACCTTC. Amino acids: CSSSQHYGYTF.

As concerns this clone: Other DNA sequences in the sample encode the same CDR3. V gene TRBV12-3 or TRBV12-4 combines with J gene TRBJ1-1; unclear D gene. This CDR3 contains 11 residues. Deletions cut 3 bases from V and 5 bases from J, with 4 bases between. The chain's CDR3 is CASSFRTEAFF. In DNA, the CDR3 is TGTGCCAGCAGTTTCAGGACTGAAGCTTTCTTT.

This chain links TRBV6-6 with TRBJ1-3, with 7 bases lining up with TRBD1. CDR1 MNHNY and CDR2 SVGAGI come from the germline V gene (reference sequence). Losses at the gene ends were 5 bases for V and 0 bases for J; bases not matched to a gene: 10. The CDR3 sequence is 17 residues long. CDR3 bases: TGTGCCAGCAGTCAGATAGCCGGGACAGCCTCTGGAAACACCATATATTTT. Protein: CASSQIAGTASGNTIYF.

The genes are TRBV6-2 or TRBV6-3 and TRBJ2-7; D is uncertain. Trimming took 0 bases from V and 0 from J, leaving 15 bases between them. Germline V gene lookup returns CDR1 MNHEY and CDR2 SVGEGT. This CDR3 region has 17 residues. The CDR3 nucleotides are TGTGCCAGCAGTTACTCGACCTTAGGAGCAGTCTCCTACGAGCAGTACTTC. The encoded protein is CASSYSTLGAVSYEQYF.

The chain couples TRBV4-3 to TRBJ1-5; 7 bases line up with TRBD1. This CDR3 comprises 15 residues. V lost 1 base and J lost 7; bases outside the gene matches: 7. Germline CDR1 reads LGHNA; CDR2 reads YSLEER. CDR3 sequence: CASSQVQGEGQPQHF. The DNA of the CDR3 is TGCGCCAGCAGCCAAGTTCAGGGGGAAGGACAGCCCCAGCATTTT.

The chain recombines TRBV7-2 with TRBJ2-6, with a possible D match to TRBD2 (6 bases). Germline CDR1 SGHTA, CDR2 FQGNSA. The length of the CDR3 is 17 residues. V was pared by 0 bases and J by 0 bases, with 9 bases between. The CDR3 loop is CASSLARGSSGANVLTF. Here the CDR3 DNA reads TGTGCCAGCAGCTTAGCGCGGGGCAGCTCTGGGGCCAACGTCCTGACTTTC.

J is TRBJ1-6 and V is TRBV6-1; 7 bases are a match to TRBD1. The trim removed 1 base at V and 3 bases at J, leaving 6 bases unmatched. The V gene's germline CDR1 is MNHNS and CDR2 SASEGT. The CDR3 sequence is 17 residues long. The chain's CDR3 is CASSEVRDSFYNSPLHF. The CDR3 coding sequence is TGTGCCAGCAGTGAAGTTAGGGACAGCTTCTATAATTCACCCCTCCACTTT.

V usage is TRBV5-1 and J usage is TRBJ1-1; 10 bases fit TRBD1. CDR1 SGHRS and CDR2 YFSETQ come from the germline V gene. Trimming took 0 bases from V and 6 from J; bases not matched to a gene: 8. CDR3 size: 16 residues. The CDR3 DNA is TGCGCCAGCAGCTTGGAACCGGGACAGGGGAAATCTGAAGCTTTCTTT. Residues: CASSLEPGQGKSEAFF.

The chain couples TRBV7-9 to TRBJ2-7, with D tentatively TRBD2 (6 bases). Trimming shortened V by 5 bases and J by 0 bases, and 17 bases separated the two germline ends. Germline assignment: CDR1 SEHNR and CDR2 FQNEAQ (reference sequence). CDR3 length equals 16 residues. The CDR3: CASSPPASASSYEQYF. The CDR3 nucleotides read TGTGCCAGCAGCCCCCCGGCTAGCGCGAGCTCCTACGAGCAGTACTTC.